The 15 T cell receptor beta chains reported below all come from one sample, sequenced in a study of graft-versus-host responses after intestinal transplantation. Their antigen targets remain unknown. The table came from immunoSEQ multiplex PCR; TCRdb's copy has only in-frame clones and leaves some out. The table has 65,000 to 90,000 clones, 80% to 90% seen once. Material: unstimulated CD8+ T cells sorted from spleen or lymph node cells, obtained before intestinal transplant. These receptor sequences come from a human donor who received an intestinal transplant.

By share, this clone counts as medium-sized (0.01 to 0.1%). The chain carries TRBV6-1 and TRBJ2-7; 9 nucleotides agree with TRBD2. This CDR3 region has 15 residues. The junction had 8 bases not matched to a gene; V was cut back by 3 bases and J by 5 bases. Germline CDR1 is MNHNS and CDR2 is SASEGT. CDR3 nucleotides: TGTGCCAGCAGTGACTCGGCGGGAGGGCACGACGAGCAGTACTTC. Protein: CASSDSAGGHDEQYF.

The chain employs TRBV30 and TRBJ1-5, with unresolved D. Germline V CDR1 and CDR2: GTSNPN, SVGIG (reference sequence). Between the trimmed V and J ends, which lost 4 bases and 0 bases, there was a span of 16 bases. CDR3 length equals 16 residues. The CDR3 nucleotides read TGTGCCTGGACTGTCTCGTCCCGGGATAGCAATCAGCCCCAGCATTTT. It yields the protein CAWTVSSRDSNQPQHF.

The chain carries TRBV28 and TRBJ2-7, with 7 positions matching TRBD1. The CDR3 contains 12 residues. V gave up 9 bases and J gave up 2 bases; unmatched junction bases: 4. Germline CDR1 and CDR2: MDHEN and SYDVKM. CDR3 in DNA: TGTGCCAGTCACAGGGGCACCTACGAGCAGTACTTC. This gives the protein CASHRGTYEQYF.

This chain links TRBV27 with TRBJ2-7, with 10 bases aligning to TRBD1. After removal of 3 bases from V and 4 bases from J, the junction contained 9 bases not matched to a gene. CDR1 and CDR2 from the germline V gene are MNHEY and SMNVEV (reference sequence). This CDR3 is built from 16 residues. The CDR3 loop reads CASSFSDRGRAYEQYF. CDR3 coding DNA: TGTGCCAGCAGTTTTTCTGACAGGGGGCGCGCGTACGAGCAGTACTTC.

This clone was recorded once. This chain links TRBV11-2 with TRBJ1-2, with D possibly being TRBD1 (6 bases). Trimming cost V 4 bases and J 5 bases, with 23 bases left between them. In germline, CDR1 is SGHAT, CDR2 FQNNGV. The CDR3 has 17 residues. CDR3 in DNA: TGTGCCAGCAGCTCCCCGGGACACGGCGGAGCATCATATGGCTACACCTTC. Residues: CASSSPGHGGASYGYTF.

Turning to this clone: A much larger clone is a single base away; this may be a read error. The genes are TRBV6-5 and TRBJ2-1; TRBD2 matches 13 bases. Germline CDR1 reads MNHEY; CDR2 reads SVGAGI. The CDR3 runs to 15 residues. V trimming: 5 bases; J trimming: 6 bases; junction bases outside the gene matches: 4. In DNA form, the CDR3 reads TGTGCCAGCAGTGCCACTAGCGGGGGGGCCAATGAGCAGTTCTTC. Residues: CASSATSGGANEQFF.

The CDR3, as DNA: TGTGCCACCAGCAGCGTCGAGCCCTATGGCTACACCTTC. Its protein product is CATSSVEPYGYTF. The chain joins TRBV15 to TRBJ1-2; no firm D call. Germline CDR1 reads LNHNV; CDR2 reads YYDKDF (reference sequence). This CDR3 region has 13 residues. V gave up 3 bases and J gave up 4 bases, with 9 bases separating them.

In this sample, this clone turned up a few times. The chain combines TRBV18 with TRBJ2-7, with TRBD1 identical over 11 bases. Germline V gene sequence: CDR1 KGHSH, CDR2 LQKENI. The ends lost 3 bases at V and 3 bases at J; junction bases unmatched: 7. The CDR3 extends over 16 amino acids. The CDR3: CASSPVGQGANYEQYF. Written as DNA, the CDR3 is TGTGCCAGCTCACCCGTCGGACAGGGGGCGAACTACGAGCAGTACTTC.

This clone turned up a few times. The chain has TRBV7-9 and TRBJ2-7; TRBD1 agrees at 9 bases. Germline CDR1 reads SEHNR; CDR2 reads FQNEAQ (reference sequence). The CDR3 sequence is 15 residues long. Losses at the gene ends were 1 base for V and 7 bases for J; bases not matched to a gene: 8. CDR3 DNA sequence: TGTGCCAGCAGCTTAGTGGGACAGGGTGTGAGGGAGCAGTACTTC. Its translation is CASSLVGQGVREQYF.

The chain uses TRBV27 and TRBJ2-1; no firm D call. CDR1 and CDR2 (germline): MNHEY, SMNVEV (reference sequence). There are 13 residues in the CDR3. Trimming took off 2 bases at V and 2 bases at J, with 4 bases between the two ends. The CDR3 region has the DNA TGTGCCAGCAGTTTAAGAGCCTACAATGAGCAGTTCTTC. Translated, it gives CASSLRAYNEQFF.

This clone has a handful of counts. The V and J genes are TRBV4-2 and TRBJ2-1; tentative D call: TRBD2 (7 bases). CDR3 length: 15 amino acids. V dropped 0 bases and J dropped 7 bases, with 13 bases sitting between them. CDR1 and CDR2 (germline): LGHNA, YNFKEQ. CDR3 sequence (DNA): TGTGCCAGCAGCCAAGACCCCGGGGGGCCTAATGAGCAGTTCTTC. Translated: CASSQDPGGPNEQFF.

The CDR3 DNA follows: TGTGCCAGTAGTACCGGGACAGAGGGCTCTGGAAACACCATATATTTT. The encoded protein is CASSTGTEGSGNTIYF. The chain employs TRBV19 and TRBJ1-3; TRBD1 aligns across 7 bases. CDR1 LNHDA and CDR2 SQIVND come from the germline V gene (reference sequence). The J segment lost 0 bases and the V segment lost 4 bases, leaving 6 bases of the junction unmatched. This CDR3 is built from 16 residues.

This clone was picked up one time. The CDR3 DNA reads as TGTGCCAGTAGACCGGGACAGGGGGCCTACGAGCAGTACTTC. Its translation: CASRPGQGAYEQYF. This chain connects TRBV19 to TRBJ2-7; 11 positions agree with TRBD1. The germline V gene encodes CDR1 LNHDA and CDR2 SQIVND (reference sequence). Losses at the gene ends were 6 bases for V and 2 bases for J; bases not matched to a gene: 3. The CDR3 totals 14 residues. The variable domain in full, completed from reference TRBV19 and TRBJ2-7, reads DGGITQSPKYLFRKEGQNVTLSCEQNLNHDAMYWYRQDPGQGLRLIYYSQIVNDFQKGDIAEGYSVSREKKESFPLTVTSAQKNPTAFYLCASRPGQGAYEQYFGPGTRLTVT.

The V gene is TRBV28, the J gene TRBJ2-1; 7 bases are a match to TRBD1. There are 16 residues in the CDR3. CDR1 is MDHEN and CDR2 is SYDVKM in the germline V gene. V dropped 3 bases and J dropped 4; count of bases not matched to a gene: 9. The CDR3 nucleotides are TGTGCCAGCAGTTTCCCCGACAGGGAGAGGTACAATGAGCAGTTCTTC. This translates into CASSFPDRERYNEQFF.

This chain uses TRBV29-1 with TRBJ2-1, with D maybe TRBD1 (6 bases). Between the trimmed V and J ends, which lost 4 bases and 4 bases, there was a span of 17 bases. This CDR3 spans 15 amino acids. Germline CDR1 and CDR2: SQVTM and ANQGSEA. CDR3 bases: TGCAGCGTTGGAGACAGGCGAAACGTATACAATGAGCAGTTCTTC. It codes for CSVGDRRNVYNEQFF.